Shown below are 2 T cell receptor beta chains from a single sample sequenced in a study of cytomegalovirus exposure and HLA in healthy donors. The PCR made use of 60 Vbeta and 13 Jbeta primers. Only in-frame clones appear in the TCRdb table, and some are missing; sequencing was by immunoSEQ multiplex PCR. Of about 180,000 clones in the sample, over 75% are singletons; the top ten hold 1%. The specimen sequenced was PBMCs. Receptors originate from a woman aged 50 to 65 in good health and CMV-seropositive.

The chain has TRBV6-6 and TRBJ2-5, with D tentatively TRBD1 (6 bases). TRBJ2-7 matches the DNA end more closely, so the J call is doubtful. Per the germline V gene, CDR1 is MNHNY and CDR2 is SVGAGI (reference sequence). CDR3 length: 13 residues. CDR3 DNA sequence: TGTGCCAGCCACCGGGACATCTCCTACGAGCAGTACTTC. Protein sequence: CASHRDISYEQYF.

This chain uses TRBV4-3 with TRBJ1-3; no firm D call. Germline CDR1 reads LGHNA; CDR2 reads YSLEER. Trimming removed 1 base from V and 4 bases from J, with 14 bases in between. This CDR3 has 16 residues. The CDR3 DNA reads as TGCGCCAGCAGCCAAGGGGGAGGAACCATAGGAAACACCATATATTTT. This translates into CASSQGGGTIGNTIYF.